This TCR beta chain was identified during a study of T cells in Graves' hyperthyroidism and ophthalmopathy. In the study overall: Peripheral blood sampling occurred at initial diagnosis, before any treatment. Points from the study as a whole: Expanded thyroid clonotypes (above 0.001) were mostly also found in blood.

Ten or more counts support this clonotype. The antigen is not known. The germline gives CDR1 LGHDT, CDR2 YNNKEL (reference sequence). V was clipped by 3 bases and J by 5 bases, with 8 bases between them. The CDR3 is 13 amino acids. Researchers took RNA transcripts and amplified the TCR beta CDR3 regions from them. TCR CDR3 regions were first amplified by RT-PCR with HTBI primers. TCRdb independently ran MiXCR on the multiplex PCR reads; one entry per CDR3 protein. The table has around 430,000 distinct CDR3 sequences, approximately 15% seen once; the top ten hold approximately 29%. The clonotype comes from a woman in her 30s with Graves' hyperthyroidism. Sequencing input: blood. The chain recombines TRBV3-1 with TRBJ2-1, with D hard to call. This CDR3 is CASSHLGHNEQFF. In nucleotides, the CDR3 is TGTGCCAGCAGCCATTTAGGCCACAATGAGCAGTTCTTC.